The 19 T cell receptor beta chains given below trace back to one sample, sequenced in a study of blood T cell repertoires in COVID-19. Sequencing was performed with immunoSEQ multiplex PCR; in TCRdb, only in-frame clones are kept and a portion is missing. The data contain around 78,000 clones, 75% to 90% of them singletons. The sample consisted of PBMCs or T cells enriched from blood (not recorded which). Source of these receptors: a woman in her fifties or sixties with acute COVID-19.

V and J are TRBV6-4 and TRBJ2-7, with TRBD2 matching over 11 bases. From germline, CDR1 is MRHNA and CDR2 SNTAGT. The CDR3 totals 18 residues. Trimming cost V 0 bases and J 0 bases; bases outside gene matches: 7. CDR3 nucleotides: TGTGCCAGCAGTGACTCGATAGGGACTAGCGGCTCCTCCTACGAGCAGTACTTC. Translation gives CASSDSIGTSGSSYEQYF.

The rearrangement links TRBV30 to TRBJ2-7, with TRBD1 identical over 9 bases. Germline trimming cut 4 bases from V and 4 bases from J; bases unmatched to any gene: 11. The CDR3 loop spans 15 amino acids. The germline V gene has CDR1 GTSNPN and CDR2 SVGIG (reference sequence). In nucleotides, the CDR3 is TGTGCCTGGACCCCCCGGGGACAGGGACATTACGAGCAGTACTTC. It specifies CAWTPRGQGHYEQYF.

This clone was seen more than once but under ten times. The chain carries TRBV5-1 and TRBJ1-1; 10 bases are shared with TRBD1. This CDR3 is built from 16 residues. The trim removed 4 bases at V and 4 bases at J, leaving 10 bases unmatched. The V gene's germline CDR1 is SGHRS and CDR2 YFSETQ. In DNA, the CDR3 is TGCGCCAGCAGCCATGGGGACAGGGGACGTGGCACTGAAGCTTTCTTT. It encodes CASSHGDRGRGTEAFF. Full variable domain (rest looked up from reference TRBV5-1 and TRBJ1-1): KAGVTQTPRYLIKTRGQQVTLSCSPISGHRSVSWYQQTPGQGLQFLFEYFSETQRNKGNFPGRFSGRQFSNSRSEMNVSTLELGDSALYLCASSHGDRGRGTEAFFGQGTRLTVV.

The gene calls are TRBV20-1 and TRBJ2-5, with 11 bases identical to TRBD2. The CDR3 runs 15 residues. V was pared by 6 bases and J by 4 bases, with 10 bases of the junction left unmatched. The germline CDR1 and CDR2 sequences are DFQATT and SNEGSKA (reference sequence). The CDR3 nucleotides are TGCAGTGCCAGTAAACTAGCGGGGGAGGTAGAGACCCAGTACTTC. Translation: CSASKLAGEVETQYF.

The CDR3 is CASSQPPDSLNTEAFF. DNA for the CDR3: TGTGCCAGCAGCCAACCCCCCGACAGCCTGAACACTGAAGCTTTCTTT. The V call is TRBV11-3, the J call TRBJ1-1; weak D call: TRBD1 (5 bases). Between the trimmed V and J ends, which lost 5 bases and 0 bases, there was a span of 16 bases. CDR1 is SGHNT, CDR2 YENEEA, per germline. This CDR3 region has 16 residues.

The rearrangement joins TRBV6-5 to TRBJ1-1, with TRBD1 as a possible D gene (5 bases). The CDR3 consists of 15 residues. With 4 bases removed from V and 1 base from J, the gap between germline ends came to 13 bases. Germline CDR1 reads MNHEY; CDR2 reads SVGAGI. This chain's CDR3 is CASSFDPGGNTEAFF. Written as DNA, the CDR3 is TGTGCCAGCAGTTTTGACCCCGGGGGGAACACTGAAGCTTTCTTT.

A single count supports this clone. The chain carries TRBV6-5 and TRBJ1-2, with 10 positions matching TRBD1. This CDR3 spans 14 amino acids. Germline V CDR1 and CDR2: MNHEY, SVGAGI. After removal of 5 bases from V and 8 bases from J, the junction contained 8 bases not matched to a gene. The CDR3 bases are TGTGCCAGCAGTCTCCGGGACAGGGGATGGGGCTACACCTTC. This gives the protein CASSLRDRGWGYTF.

The gene calls are TRBV15 and TRBJ2-7; D not resolved. Germline V gene data show CDR1 as LNHNV and CDR2 as YYDKDF (reference sequence). Deletions cut 4 bases from V and 3 bases from J, with 7 bases between. The CDR3 contains 12 residues. CDR3 protein: CATSTDHYEQYF. CDR3 DNA sequence: TGTGCCACCAGCACAGACCACTACGAGCAGTACTTC.

Here the CDR3 DNA reads TGTGCCAGCAGCGAAATTCGGACAGAACGCTATTCACCCCTCCACTTT. This gives the protein CASSEIRTERYSPLHF. The chain links TRBV13 to TRBJ1-6, with a weak D call TRBD1 (6 bases). The CDR3 length is 16 residues. The germline V and J ends were trimmed by 5 bases and 8 bases, with 19 bases remaining between them. Germline V gene data show CDR1 as PRHDT and CDR2 as FYEKMQ (reference sequence). Complete variable domain (other parts from reference TRBV13 and TRBJ1-6): AAGVIQSPRHLIKEKRETATLKCYPIPRHDTVYWYQQGPGQDPQFLISFYEKMQSDKGSIPDRFSAQQFSDYHSELNMSSLELGDSALYFCASSEIRTERYSPLHFGNGTRLTVT.

This clone was seen only once. The rearrangement links TRBV2 to TRBJ2-1, with unresolved D. This CDR3 comprises 13 residues. Germline V gives CDR1 SNHLY, CDR2 FYNNEI. Trimming pared 6 bases from V and 8 bases from J, leaving 14 bases between. The CDR3 region is CASRRLGSDEQFF. DNA for the CDR3: TGTGCCAGCAGGCGACTTGGCTCGGATGAGCAGTTCTTC.

The V gene is TRBV5-1, the J gene TRBJ1-2; D gene uncertain. CDR3 length: 14 residues. Per germline, CDR1 SGHRS and CDR2 YFSETQ. The V end was cut by 5 bases, the J end by 2 bases, with 13 bases between. CDR3 sequence: CASSSSGWNYGYTF. CDR3 coding DNA: TGCGCCAGCAGTTCCTCGGGATGGAACTATGGCTACACCTTC.

V and J are TRBV4-3 and TRBJ1-2; tentatively, D is TRBD1 (6 bases). V lost 8 bases to trimming and J lost 2 bases, with 18 bases between them. This CDR3 is built from 15 residues. Germline lookup yields CDR1 LGHNA and CDR2 YSLEER. The CDR3 reads CASSVVGQKNYGYTF. Written as DNA, the CDR3 is TGCGCCAGCTCAGTAGTGGGACAAAAAAACTATGGCTACACCTTC.

The genes are TRBV7-2 and TRBJ1-5; 11 bases are shared with TRBD1. The CDR3 runs to 16 residues. Unmatched junction bases numbered 6, after V lost 1 base and J lost 7 bases. CDR1 is SGHTA, CDR2 FQGNSA, per germline. CDR3: CASSLGGQGARQPQHF. CDR3 sequence (DNA): TGTGCCAGCAGCTTAGGAGGACAGGGGGCGAGGCAGCCCCAGCATTTT.

The CDR3 here is CASSQGPGDTEAFF. For the CDR3, the DNA is TGTGCCAGCAGCCAGGGACCGGGGGACACTGAAGCTTTCTTT. The chain joins TRBV5-5 to TRBJ1-1; a possible D gene is TRBD1 (5 bases). Trimming pared 4 bases from V and 3 bases from J, leaving 13 bases between. The germline CDR1 and CDR2 sequences are SGHKS and YYEKEE (reference sequence). The CDR3 spans 14 residues.

The rearrangement joins TRBV10-3 to TRBJ2-1; 7 positions match TRBD2. The CDR3 consists of 15 residues. CDR1 and CDR2 from the germline V gene are ENHRY and SYGVKD. Unmatched junction bases numbered 11, after V lost 5 bases and J lost 7 bases. In DNA, the CDR3 is TGTGCCATCAGTCCTAGGGCGGGAGATGGTAATGAGCAGTTCTTC. This codes for CAISPRAGDGNEQFF.

The chain has TRBV7-9 and TRBJ1-2, with 7 bases matching TRBD1. The CDR3 runs 14 residues. Germline CDR1 is SEHNR and CDR2 is FQNEAQ (reference sequence). The ends lost 4 bases at V and 2 bases at J; junction bases unmatched: 4. Here the CDR3 reads CASSSSGGNYGYTF. CDR3 bases: TGTGCCAGCAGCTCCTCAGGGGGGAACTATGGCTACACCTTC.

The J gene is TRBJ2-1, the V gene TRBV7-9; a weak D match, TRBD2 (5 bases). The germline V and J ends were trimmed by 4 bases and 4 bases, with 8 bases remaining between them. This CDR3 is 13 amino acids long. Germline CDR1 and CDR2: SEHNR and FQNEAQ (reference sequence). The CDR3 reads CASSSDSYNEQFF. The CDR3 DNA reads TGTGCCAGCAGCTCGGACTCGTACAATGAGCAGTTCTTC.

The genes are TRBV7-9 and TRBJ1-2, with 7 positions matching TRBD1. The V gene end was trimmed by 5 bases and the J gene end by 8 bases; junction bases not matched to a gene: 11. Germline V gives CDR1 SEHNR, CDR2 FQNEAQ (reference sequence). CDR3 length: 14 amino acids. The CDR3, as DNA: TGTGCCAGCAGCGGAGACAGGGAGGTTTGGGGCTACACCTTC. This gives the protein CASSGDREVWGYTF.

This rearrangement joins TRBV19 to TRBJ2-6, with D possibly TRBD1 on 6 matching bases. The CDR3 is 17 residues long. Per the germline V gene, CDR1 is LNHDA and CDR2 is SQIVND (reference sequence). V was trimmed by 1 base and J by 1 base, leaving 11 bases between them. CDR3 nucleotides: TGTGCCAGTAGTATAGGAGGGGGATCGTCTGGGGCCAACGTCCTGACTTTC. Its protein is CASSIGGGSSGANVLTF.